These T cell receptor beta chains were read from a single sample in a study of vaccination and CD4 T cells after COVID-19. TCRdb itself ran the PCR reads through MiXCR, one entry per CDR3 protein. Of fewer than 30,000 distinct CDR3 sequences in the sample, 62% were seen once. Their target antigens are unknown. The specimen was CD4+ T cells from blood, cultured in vitro, collected after SARS-CoV-2 vaccination. These receptors all come from a human donor who received a COVID-19 vaccine. The CDR3 runs from the conserved cysteine through the conserved F or W. D genes are given only for firm matches. Clone size is shown for a subset of rows, as once, few, many or a class of expanded clone.

d_call clone_size j_call v_call cdr3_nt cdr3_aa
- - TRBJ1-4 TRBV6-1 TGTGCCAGCACCCCTCGGGGGGTCTGGAAACTGTTTTTT CASTPRGVWKLFF
- few TRBJ1-1 TRBV27 TGTGCCTCCTGGGGCCACACTGAAGCTTTCTTT CASWGHTEAFF
- few TRBJ1-5 TRBV5-4 TGTGCCAGCAGCTTGGTTGGAACTCAGCCCCAGCATTTT CASSLVGTQPQHF
- - TRBJ1-1 TRBV15 TGTGCCACCAGCAGCTTTGACAGAGCTGAAGCTTTCTTT CATSSFDRAEAFF
- - TRBJ1-2 TRBV6-1 TGTGCCAGCAGTGGGAGGGGTGTCGGCTATGGCTACACCTTC CASSGRGVGYGYTF
- once TRBJ2-5 TRBV6-1 TGTGCCAGCAGTGGGATTGTAGGGGAAGAGACCCAGTACTTC CASSGIVGEETQYF
TRBD1 - TRBJ1-3 TRBV7-2 TGTGCCAGCAGCTTGGGAGGACGGACAGGGAACACCATATATTTT CASSLGGRTGNTIYF
TRBD1 - TRBJ2-3 TRBV6-2/TRBV6-3 TGTGCCAGCAGTTACAGGGGGCGGACAGATACGCAGTATTTT CASSYRGRTDTQYF
TRBD2 - TRBJ2-2 TRBV4-2 TGTGCCAGCAGCCAAATGAGACTAGCGGGGGGGCCCACCGGGGAGCTGTTTTTT CASSQMRLAGGPTGELFF
TRBD2 medium-sized TRBJ2-3 TRBV20-1 TGCAGTGCTAGAGTTCCTAGCGGGGGCTCGGATACGCAGTATTTT CSARVPSGGSDTQYF
- few TRBJ1-1 TRBV10-1 TGCGCCAGCAGTCCGGGTTCTCCCCCTGAAGCTTTCTTT CASSPGSPPEAFF
- once TRBJ1-1 TRBV6-1 TGTGCCAGCTATCCCCAAAGGGAGGGTACTGAAGCTTTCTTT CASYPQREGTEAFF
- - TRBJ1-3 TRBV9 TGTGCCAGCAGCGTAGAAGCTCCTGGAAACACCATATATTTT CASSVEAPGNTIYF
- - TRBJ1-2 TRBV7-2 TGTGCCAGCAGCTTGGGAGGGTTCTCCGGGGGCTACACCTTC CASSLGGFSGGYTF
- - TRBJ2-3 TRBV5-1 TGCGCCAGCAGCGCCAGGGGGGGGACAGATACGCAGTATTTT CASSARGGTDTQYF
TRBD2 - TRBJ2-3 TRBV20-1 TGCAGTGCTAGAGTCCTAGAGGGACTAGCGGGGGCCGTCACAGATACGCAGTATTTT CSARVLEGLAGAVTDTQYF
- - TRBJ1-1 TRBV5-1 TGCGCCAGCAGCCGGACAGTAAACTCTGAAGCTTTCTTT CASSRTVNSEAFF
- once TRBJ2-1 TRBV7-2 TGTGCCAGCAGCTTGAAGGGCGAGCAGTTCTTC CASSLKGEQFF
TRBD1 few TRBJ1-1 TRBV7-3 TGTGCCAGCAGCTCGACAGGGGCCACTGAAGCTTTCTTT CASSSTGATEAFF
TRBD1 - TRBJ1-3 TRBV11-3 TGTGCCAGCAGCTCGGGACCGCGGAAATTAGGACAGGGAGCTGGAAACACCATATATTTT CASSSGPRKLGQGAGNTIYF
TRBD2 - TRBJ2-2 TRBV2 TGTGCCAGCAGTGGACTAGCGGGGGAGTCCGGGGAGCTGTTTTTT CASSGLAGESGELFF
TRBD2 - TRBJ2-1 TRBV20-1 TGCAGTGCTTTAGCGGGGGGGCCATCCTACAATGAGCAGTTCTTC CSALAGGPSYNEQFF
TRBD1 few TRBJ2-2 TRBV20-1 TGCAGTGCTATGGACAGGGCCACCGGGGAGCTGTTTTTT CSAMDRATGELFF